One T cell receptor (beta chain) is described in this entry. Its antigen is unknown. The protocol was immunoSEQ multiplex PCR, while the TCRdb copy is restricted to in-frame clones and leaves out a portion. The sample holds about 1,100 clones; around 97% are singletons and the top ten take about 14%. V dropped 0 bases and J dropped 9; count of bases not matched to a gene: 3. Germline lookup yields CDR1 SGHRS and CDR2 YFSETQ. CDR3 length equals 13 residues. This sample was taken from a study of T cell clonotyping in hematopoietic cell transplantation. Study-wide findings and caveats: Graft donor and pretransplant recipient Inverse Simpson Index values predicted broader posttransplant TCR diversity. Pathologically expanded recipient clonotypes increased progressively from day 30 to day 180 as diversity fell.

Blood collection times were about day -28 and days 30, 100, 180 posttransplant. The chain combines TRBV5-1 with TRBJ2-4, with 7 bases aligning to TRBD1. The source was PBMCs, collected 30 days after allogeneic stem cell transplant. The sequence was obtained from a young adult male patient who had an allogeneic stem cell transplant from a related donor, so the T cells may come from the graft donor. Some clones in this sample may be carry-over from other donors' samples. The CDR3 region is CASSLGQGGIQYF. The CDR3 nucleotides are TGCGCCAGCAGCTTGGGACAGGGCGGCATTCAGTACTTC.